A selection of T cell receptor beta chains follows, all from one sample in a study of beta chain features in type 1 diabetes. Repertoires were generated with immunoSEQ multiplex PCR, while TCRdb's copy carries only in-frame clones and drops some. The table includes 240,000 or so clones, roughly 30% detected once. Source material: central memory CD4+ T cells from blood. Every receptor here comes from a man in his thirties or forties in good health. The CDR3 runs from the conserved cysteine through the conserved F or W. The D gene is left open where the match is weak. Expanded clones get a size class; other rows say once, few or many, or leave the size out.

j_gene,d_gene,abundance,v_gene,CDR3nt,CDR3aa
TRBJ1-1,.,.,TRBV29-1,TGCAGCGTTTCCTACCTTGGTGAAGCTTTCTTT,CSVSYLGEAFF
TRBJ2-6,.,.,TRBV30,TGTGCCTGGACCCTTGGCCCTGGGGCCAACGTCCTGACTTTC,CAWTLGPGANVLTF
TRBJ2-1,.,once,TRBV6-5,TGTGCCAGCAAAGAACAGAACAATGAGCAGTTCTTC,CASKEQNNEQFF
TRBJ2-1,.,few,TRBV15,TGTGCCACCAGCAGCCTTCAGGGATACAATGAGCAGTTCTTC,CATSSLQGYNEQFF
TRBJ2-5,.,.,TRBV7-2,TGTGCCAGCAGCTCCCGGGGAGCGGAGACCCAGTACTTC,CASSSRGAETQYF
TRBJ2-3,.,.,TRBV6-1,TGTGCCAGCAGCGAACGAGGCGGGGTTAGCACAGATACGCAGTATTTT,CASSERGGVSTDTQYF
TRBJ2-1,TRBD2,.,TRBV6-1,TGTGCCAGCAGATTTCTAGCGGAGATCCAGTTCTTC,CASRFLAEIQFF
TRBJ2-1,.,.,TRBV5-4,TGTGCCAGCAGCTTGCTTGAGGGTGAGCAGTTCTTC,CASSLLEGEQFF
TRBJ1-2,TRBD1,few,TRBV2,TGTGCCACCACAGGGGGAGACTATGGCTACACCTTC,CATTGGDYGYTF
TRBJ2-1,.,.,TRBV5-4,TGTGCCAGCAGCTCGGGACATCCCCGAAATTACAATGAGCAGTTCTTC,CASSSGHPRNYNEQFF
TRBJ1-1,.,few,TRBV30,TGTGCCGGAACCAGGGGGAACACTGAAGCTTTCTTT,CAGTRGNTEAFF
TRBJ1-6,TRBD1,.,TRBV7-8,TGTGCCAGCAGCTTCGAGTCAGGGGGAAATTCACCCCTCCACTTT,CASSFESGGNSPLHF
TRBJ2-3,.,.,TRBV5-1,TGCGCCAGCAGCGGCCGGGACCGACACACAGATACGCAGTATTTT,CASSGRDRHTDTQYF
TRBJ2-3,TRBD2,.,TRBV7-9,TGTGCCAGCAGCTTAGACGGGAGGGCCAAAGATACGCAGTATTTT,CASSLDGRAKDTQYF
TRBJ2-7,.,few,TRBV2,TGTGCCAGCAGTGTAGAAAGCTCCTACGAGCAGTACTTC,CASSVESSYEQYF
TRBJ2-5,TRBD1,.,TRBV5-6,TGTGCCAGCAGCACCCGGGACAGGGGAGGGCAAGAGACCCAGTACTTC,CASSTRDRGGQETQYF
TRBJ2-7,.,few,TRBV9,TGTGCCAGCACCTCCGGGACTCACTCCTACGAGCAGTACTTC,CASTSGTHSYEQYF
TRBJ1-1,.,.,TRBV6-5,TGTGCCAGCAGCCTTAGCGGAGTCCGAGGGGCTTTCTTT,CASSLSGVRGAFF
TRBJ2-5,TRBD1,.,TRBV2,TGTGCCAGCGGTAAGGGACAGGCTTTCCAAGAGACCCAGTACTTC,CASGKGQAFQETQYF
TRBJ1-1,TRBD1,.,TRBV30,TGTGCCTGGAGAGGACAGGGCCTGGGGACTGAAGCTTTCTTT,CAWRGQGLGTEAFF
TRBJ1-2,.,few,TRBV30,TGTGCCTGGAGCGCCCGGGCGACTTCGGGTTGGTATGGCTACACCTTC,CAWSARATSGWYGYTF
TRBJ2-4,.,.,TRBV4-1,TGCGCCAGCAGCCAAGAATCTGGGGGCGCGGTGACGGTAGCCAAAAACATTCAGTACTTC,CASSQESGGAVTVAKNIQYF
TRBJ2-4,TRBD2,many,TRBV14,TGTGCCAGCAGCCGGACTAGCGGACGAGCCAAAAACATTCAGTACTTC,CASSRTSGRAKNIQYF
TRBJ2-3,.,.,TRBV4-3,TGCGCCAGCAGCCAAGGGCAGGGCCCCACAGATACGCAGTATTTT,CASSQGQGPTDTQYF
TRBJ1-2,.,.,TRBV7-2,TGTGCCAGCAGCTCCGGGACGGCCTTCTATGGCTACACCTTC,CASSSGTAFYGYTF
TRBJ1-1,.,few,TRBV30,TGTGCCTGGGCCAGGGAAAGGGGGACTGAAGCTTTCTTT,CAWARERGTEAFF
TRBJ1-1,.,few,TRBV7-2,TGTGCCAGCAGCCCCGCGGGCAGGGTCACTGAAGCTTTCTTT,CASSPAGRVTEAFF
TRBJ2-7,.,few,TRBV9,TGTGCCAGCAGCGTATACGAGTTATCCGAGCAGTACTTC,CASSVYELSEQYF
TRBJ1-6,.,once,TRBV5-1,TGCGCCAGCAGCCCGCAGGCGATTAATAATTCACCCCTCCACTTT,CASSPQAINNSPLHF
TRBJ2-7,.,many,TRBV27,TGTGCCAGCAGTCGGCGGGGCGCCTACGAGCAGTACTTC,CASSRRGAYEQYF
TRBJ2-6,TRBD1,few,TRBV28,TGTGCCAGCAGTCTCCGGACAGGTTCTCCTGGGGCCAACGTCCTGACTTTC,CASSLRTGSPGANVLTF
TRBJ2-2,.,few,TRBV29-1,TGCAGCGTTGTAGCGGCGAACACCGGGGAGCTGTTTTTT,CSVVAANTGELFF
TRBJ1-1,.,.,TRBV7-9,TGTGCCAGCAGCGTGACCCCTGGGACTGAAGCTTTCTTT,CASSVTPGTEAFF
TRBJ2-5,.,few,TRBV29-1,TGCAGCGTTGATATTGGAGAGACCCAGTACTTC,CSVDIGETQYF
TRBJ1-6,.,few,TRBV7-2,TGTGCCAGCAGCCCCCTACCCGATTCACCCCTCCACTTT,CASSPLPDSPLHF
TRBJ2-1,.,.,TRBV28,TGTGCCAGCAGTTTAAGGACTCCGAATGAGCAGTTCTTC,CASSLRTPNEQFF
TRBJ2-5,TRBD2,.,TRBV7-2,TGTGCCAGCAGCTTATGGCGGCGGGAGGGGACCCAGTACTTC,CASSLWRREGTQYF
TRBJ2-7,TRBD2,.,TRBV28,TGTGCCAGCAGAGGACTAGCTATCGAGCAGTACTTC,CASRGLAIEQYF
TRBJ2-3,.,.,TRBV18,TGTGCCAGCTCACCGAAAGGGGGGACAGATACGCAGTATTTT,CASSPKGGTDTQYF
TRBJ2-3,TRBD2,.,TRBV7-9,TGTGCCAGCAGCTTGGACGGGGGAGGGGTAAGAAATACGCAGTATTTT,CASSLDGGGVRNTQYF
TRBJ2-7,.,.,TRBV30,TGTGCCTGGAGGCTGACAGGCTTGTACTTC,CAWRLTGLYF
TRBJ2-6,.,few,TRBV7-2,TGTGCCAGCAGCGCCCCGTTACCCCCTAGGGGGGCCAACGTCCTGACTTTC,CASSAPLPPRGANVLTF
TRBJ1-2,TRBD1,few,TRBV2,TGTGCCAGCAGTCGTCACACTGAGGGGGCGCTGGGTCATGGCTACACCTTC,CASSRHTEGALGHGYTF
TRBJ2-7,.,many,TRBV2,TGTGCCAGCATAAGGGAGAACGAGCAGTACTTC,CASIRENEQYF
TRBJ2-1,TRBD2,.,TRBV7-2,TGTGCCAGCAGCCGACTAGCGGGAGGGGTCTCCTACAATGAGCAGTTCTTC,CASSRLAGGVSYNEQFF
TRBJ2-3,TRBD1,.,TRBV7-9,TGTGCCAGCAGCCGACGACAGGGCGCCACAGATACGCAGTATTTT,CASSRRQGATDTQYF
TRBJ2-7,TRBD1,.,TRBV4-3,TGCGCCAGCAGCCGAACGGGACAGATGGACGAGCAGTACTTC,CASSRTGQMDEQYF
TRBJ2-3,.,many,TRBV28,TGTGCCAGCAGTTCGAGCCTTGGTGAGACGCAGTATTTT,CASSSSLGETQYF
TRBJ1-2,.,few,TRBV6-4,TGTGCCAGCAGACCCGGAGAGGGTACGGATGGCTACACCTTC,CASRPGEGTDGYTF
TRBJ2-7,.,few,TRBV10-3,TGTGCCATCAGTAATGGTGTTTTCGACGAGCAGTACTTC,CAISNGVFDEQYF